The rows below give T cell receptor beta chains drawn from one sample of a study of T cell responses to AZD1222 COVID-19 vaccine. The table came from immunoSEQ multiplex PCR; TCRdb's copy has only in-frame clones and leaves some out. The table shows over 150,000 clones, with roughly nine tenths occurring only once. The sample in question was peripheral blood, obtained on day 0 of AZD1222 vaccination. The receptors come from an adult in good health. CDR3s include the opening cysteine and the closing phenylalanine or tryptophan. The D gene is left open where the match is weak. Clone size appears in some rows only: once, few, many, or a class for an expanded clone.

DNA | CDR3 | J | size | V | D
TGCGCCAGCAGCCCCACATCACTAGCGGGGGCCAAAGAGACCCAGTACTTC | CASSPTSLAGAKETQYF | TRBJ2-5 | once | TRBV4-1 | TRBD2
TGTGCCAGCTCGGGGGACGAAGGACTAAGCACAGATACGCAGTATTTT | CASSGDEGLSTDTQYF | TRBJ2-3 | NA | TRBV18 | NA
TGTGCCAGCAGTCCTTCCCCGGACTATCGAGCTTTCTTT | CASSPSPDYRAFF | TRBJ1-1 | NA | TRBV12-3/TRBV12-4 | NA
TGTGCCAGCAGCTTCGGACAGTTTGAAGCTTTCTTT | CASSFGQFEAFF | TRBJ1-1 | NA | TRBV7-9 | NA
TGTGCCAGCAGTGAAGCGGGGACAGGTTCAGATACGCAGTATTTT | CASSEAGTGSDTQYF | TRBJ2-3 | NA | TRBV2 | TRBD1
TGCGCCAGCAGCGACGTGACGGGGACAACAGATACGCAGTATTTT | CASSDVTGTTDTQYF | TRBJ2-3 | NA | TRBV5-1 | NA
TGTGCCAGCAGCGTTGGACAGTACAATGAGCAGTTCTTC | CASSVGQYNEQFF | TRBJ2-1 | NA | TRBV13 | NA
TGTGCCAGCAGCGTAGACAGGGGCGATGAGCAGTTCTTC | CASSVDRGDEQFF | TRBJ2-1 | NA | TRBV9 | TRBD1
TGTGCCACCAGTGATCCCCAAAAAGGACAATTCCCGGGGATAGAGACCCAGTACTTC | CATSDPQKGQFPGIETQYF | TRBJ2-5 | NA | TRBV24-1 | NA
TGTGCCAGCTCACCGCGGGACAGGGGCCTCAACACTGAAGCTTTCTTT | CASSPRDRGLNTEAFF | TRBJ1-1 | NA | TRBV18 | TRBD1
TGCGCCAGCAGCTTGGGGGGACGGACCTCAAATGATGAAAAACTGTTTTTT | CASSLGGRTSNDEKLFF | TRBJ1-4 | once | TRBV5-1 | NA
TGCGCCAGCAGCTTGGCGGGCCTGAATTCACCCCTCCACTTT | CASSLAGLNSPLHF | TRBJ1-6 | few | TRBV5-1 | NA
TGTGCCAGCAGCTTCTCATCAGGGCGCAATCAGCCCCAGCATTTT | CASSFSSGRNQPQHF | TRBJ1-5 | NA | TRBV11-2 | NA
TGTGCCAGCAAAGAATCAGGGAACACTGAAGCTTTCTTT | CASKESGNTEAFF | TRBJ1-1 | NA | TRBV2 | NA
TGTGCCACCAGTGGGGCGGGAACAGATACGCAGTATTTT | CATSGAGTDTQYF | TRBJ2-3 | once | TRBV24-1 | NA
TGTGCCACCAGTGACCCTAGGGCGACAGGGCCTAATGAAAAACTGTTTTTT | CATSDPRATGPNEKLFF | TRBJ1-4 | NA | TRBV24-1 | TRBD1
TGTGCCAGCAGTGAAAGTCGGAACACTGAAGCTTTCTTT | CASSESRNTEAFF | TRBJ1-1 | NA | TRBV6-1 | NA
TGTGCCAGCAGCGTAGAGGTAACCGGGGAGCTGTTTTTT | CASSVEVTGELFF | TRBJ2-2 | NA | TRBV9 | NA
TGTGCCAGCAGCCCGGACGCCAATGAAAAACTGTTTTTT | CASSPDANEKLFF | TRBJ1-4 | NA | TRBV3-1/TRBV3-2 | NA
TGTGCCATCAGTGGCGGAGGTGGGCAGGTTGAAGCTTTCTTT | CAISGGGGQVEAFF | TRBJ1-1 | NA | TRBV10-3 | NA
TGTGCCAGCAGTTACTCTGGGGTAGGGAACACTGAAGCTTTCTTT | CASSYSGVGNTEAFF | TRBJ1-1 | NA | TRBV6-5 | NA
TGTGCCAGTAGTCCCCAGATGAAAGGGGACTACGAGCAGTACTTC | CASSPQMKGDYEQYF | TRBJ2-7 | once | TRBV19 | NA
TGCGCCAGCAGCCAAGAGTTAAACGGGGCTAACTATGGCTACACCTTC | CASSQELNGANYGYTF | TRBJ1-2 | NA | TRBV4-3 | NA
TGTGCCAGCAGTTTATATACTGGGACGGGAGTCTACGAGCAGTACTTC | CASSLYTGTGVYEQYF | TRBJ2-7 | NA | TRBV28 | NA
TGTGCCAGCAGTTCCTCCCTTGGACCAAGACTTAATGAAAAACTGTTTTTT | CASSSSLGPRLNEKLFF | TRBJ1-4 | NA | TRBV27 | NA
TGTGCCAGCAGCAAAGAAGCGCGCGGGGGGGCCCCGACAGATACGCAGTATTTT | CASSKEARGGAPTDTQYF | TRBJ2-3 | NA | TRBV21-1 | NA
TGTGCCAGCAGCTTAGCGACAGGGGACCAAGAGACCCAGTACTTC | CASSLATGDQETQYF | TRBJ2-5 | few | TRBV7-9 | TRBD1
TGTGCCAGCAGCAACCCTCAATTCGCGTTCTCCTATAATTCACCCCTCCACTTT | CASSNPQFAFSYNSPLHF | TRBJ1-6 | NA | TRBV21-1 | NA
TGTGCCAGCAGTGAATTCAGGCTGAACACCGGGGAGCTGTTTTTT | CASSEFRLNTGELFF | TRBJ2-2 | NA | TRBV6-1 | NA
TGTGCCAGCAGCACCCGGACTAGCGGGGCCTTCTTGGGTGAGCAGTTCTTC | CASSTRTSGAFLGEQFF | TRBJ2-1 | NA | TRBV9 | TRBD2
TGTGCCAGCAGCTTAACCCCCGGGGAAAAACTGTTTTTT | CASSLTPGEKLFF | TRBJ1-4 | NA | TRBV11-3 | NA
TGTGCCACCAGCAGAGGGGCCCAGACAGGGGCCACCACCCTCCACTTT | CATSRGAQTGATTLHF | TRBJ1-6 | once | TRBV15 | TRBD1
TGTGCCAGCAGCTTGATTGGGAGGAGATCTAACTATGGCTACACCTTC | CASSLIGRRSNYGYTF | TRBJ1-2 | few | TRBV7-9 | NA